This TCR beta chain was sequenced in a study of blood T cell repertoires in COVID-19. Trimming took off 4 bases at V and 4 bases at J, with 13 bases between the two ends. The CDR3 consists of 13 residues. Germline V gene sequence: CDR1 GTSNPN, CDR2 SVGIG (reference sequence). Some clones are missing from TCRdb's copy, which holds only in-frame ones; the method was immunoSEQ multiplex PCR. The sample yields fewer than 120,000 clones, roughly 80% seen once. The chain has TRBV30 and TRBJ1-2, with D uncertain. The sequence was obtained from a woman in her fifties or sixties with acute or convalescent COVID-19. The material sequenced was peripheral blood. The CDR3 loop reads CAWISGRAYGYTF. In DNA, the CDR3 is TGTGCCTGGATATCAGGCAGAGCCTATGGCTACACCTTC. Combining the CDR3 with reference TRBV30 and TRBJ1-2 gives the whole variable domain SQTIHQWPATLVQPVGSPLSLECTVEGTSNPNLYWYRQAAGRGLQLLFYSVGIGQISSEVPQNLSASRPQDRQFILSSKKLLLSDSGFYLCAWISGRAYGYTFGSGTRLTVV.